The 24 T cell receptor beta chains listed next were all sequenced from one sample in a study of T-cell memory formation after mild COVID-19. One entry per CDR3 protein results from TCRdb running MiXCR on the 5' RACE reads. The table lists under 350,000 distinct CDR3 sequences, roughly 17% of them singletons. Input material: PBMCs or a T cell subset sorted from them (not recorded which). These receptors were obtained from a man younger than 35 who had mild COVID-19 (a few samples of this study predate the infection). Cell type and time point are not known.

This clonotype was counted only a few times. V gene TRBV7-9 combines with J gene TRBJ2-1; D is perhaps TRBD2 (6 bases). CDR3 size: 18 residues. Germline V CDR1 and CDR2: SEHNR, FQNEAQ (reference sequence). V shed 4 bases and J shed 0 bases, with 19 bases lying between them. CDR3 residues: CASSSKPGPTSSYNEQFF. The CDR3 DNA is TGTGCCAGCAGCTCTAAACCGGGTCCGACTAGCTCCTACAATGAGCAGTTCTTC.

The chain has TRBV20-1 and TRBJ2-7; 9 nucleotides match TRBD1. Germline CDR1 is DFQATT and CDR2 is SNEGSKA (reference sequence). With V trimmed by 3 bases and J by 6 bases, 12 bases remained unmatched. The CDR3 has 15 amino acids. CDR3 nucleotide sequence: TGCAGTGCTAGGAACCCGGGACAGGGCGGGACCGAGCAGTACTTC. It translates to CSARNPGQGGTEQYF.

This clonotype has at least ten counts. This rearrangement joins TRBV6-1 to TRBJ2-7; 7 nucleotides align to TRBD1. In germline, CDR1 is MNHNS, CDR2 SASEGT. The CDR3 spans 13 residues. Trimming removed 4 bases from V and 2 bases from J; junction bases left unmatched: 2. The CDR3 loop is CASSVTGAYEQYV. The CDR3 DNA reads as TGTGCCAGCAGTGTTACAGGGGCCTACGAGCAGTACGTC.

This CDR3 reads CASSAPGPPRLGSPLHF. As DNA, the CDR3 is TGTGCCAGCAGTGCCCCAGGGCCACCGAGGCTAGGTTCACCCCTCCACTTT. The rearrangement links TRBV2 to TRBJ1-6, with D possibly being TRBD1 (5 bases). Germline CDR1 and CDR2: SNHLY and FYNNEI. The ends were cut back, 4 bases at V and 9 bases at J, with 22 bases in the middle. This CDR3 is 17 amino acids long.

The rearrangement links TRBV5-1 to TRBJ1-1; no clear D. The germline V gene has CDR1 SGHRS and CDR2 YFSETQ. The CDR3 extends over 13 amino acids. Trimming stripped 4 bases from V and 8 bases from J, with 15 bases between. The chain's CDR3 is CASSQTPGWEAFF. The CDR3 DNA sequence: TGCGCCAGCAGCCAAACCCCCGGCTGGGAAGCTTTCTTT. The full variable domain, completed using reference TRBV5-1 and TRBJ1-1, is KAGVTQTPRYLIKTRGQQVTLSCSPISGHRSVSWYQQTPGQGLQFLFEYFSETQRNKGNFPGRFSGRQFSNSRSEMNVSTLELGDSALYLCASSQTPGWEAFFGQGTRLTVV.

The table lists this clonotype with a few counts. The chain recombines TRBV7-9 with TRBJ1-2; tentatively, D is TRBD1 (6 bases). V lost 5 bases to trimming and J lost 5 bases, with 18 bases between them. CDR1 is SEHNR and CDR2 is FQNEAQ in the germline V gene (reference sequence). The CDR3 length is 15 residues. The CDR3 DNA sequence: TGTGCCAGCAGCGATAAACAGGGCTTCGTTTATGGCTACACCTTC. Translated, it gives CASSDKQGFVYGYTF. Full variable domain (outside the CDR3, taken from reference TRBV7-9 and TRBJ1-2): DTGVSQNPRHKITKRGQNVTFRCDPISEHNRLYWYRQTLGQGPEFLTYFQNEAQLEKSRLLSDRFSAERPKGSFSTLEIQRTEQGDSAMYLCASSDKQGFVYGYTFGSGTRLTVV.

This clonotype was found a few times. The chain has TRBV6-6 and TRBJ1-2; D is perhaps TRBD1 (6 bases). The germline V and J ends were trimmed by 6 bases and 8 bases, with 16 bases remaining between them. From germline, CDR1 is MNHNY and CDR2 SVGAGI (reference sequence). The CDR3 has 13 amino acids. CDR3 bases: TGTGCCAGCAGCCGTACAGGGAAGGGCGGCTACACCTTC. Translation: CASSRTGKGGYTF.

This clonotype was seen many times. The CDR3 here is CASSPGQGNQPQHF. Written as DNA, the CDR3 is TGTGCCAGCAGCCCGGGACAGGGCAATCAGCCCCAGCATTTT. The chain has TRBV7-9 and TRBJ1-5; 8 bases agree with TRBD1. V lost 5 bases and J lost 2; bases outside the gene matches: 2. There are 14 residues in the CDR3. Germline loops: CDR1 SEHNR, CDR2 FQNEAQ (reference sequence).

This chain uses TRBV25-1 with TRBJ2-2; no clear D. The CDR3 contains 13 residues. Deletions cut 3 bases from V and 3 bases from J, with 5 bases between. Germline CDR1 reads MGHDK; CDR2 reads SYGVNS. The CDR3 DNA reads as TGTGCCAGCAGTGACCCGTACACCGGGGAGCTGTTTTTT. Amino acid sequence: CASSDPYTGELFF.

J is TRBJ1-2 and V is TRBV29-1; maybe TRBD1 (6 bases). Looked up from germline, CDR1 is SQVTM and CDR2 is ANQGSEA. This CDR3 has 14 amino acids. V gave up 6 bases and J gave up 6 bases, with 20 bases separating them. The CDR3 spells CSVNYQGFGDGYTF. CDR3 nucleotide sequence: TGCAGCGTAAACTACCAGGGGTTTGGTGATGGCTACACCTTC.

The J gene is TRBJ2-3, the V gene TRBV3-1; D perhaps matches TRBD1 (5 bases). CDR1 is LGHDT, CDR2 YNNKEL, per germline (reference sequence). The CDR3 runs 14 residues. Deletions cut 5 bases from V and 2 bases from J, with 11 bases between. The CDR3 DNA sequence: TGTGCCAGCAGCATTGACAGCTTCACAGATACGCAGTATTTT. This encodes CASSIDSFTDTQYF.

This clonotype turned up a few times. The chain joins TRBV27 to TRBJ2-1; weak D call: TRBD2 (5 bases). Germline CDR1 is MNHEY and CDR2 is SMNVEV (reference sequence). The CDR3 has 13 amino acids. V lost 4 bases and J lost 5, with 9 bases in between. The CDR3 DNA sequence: TGTGCCAGCAGTTCGGACTTTAACAATGAGCAGTTCTTC. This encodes CASSSDFNNEQFF.

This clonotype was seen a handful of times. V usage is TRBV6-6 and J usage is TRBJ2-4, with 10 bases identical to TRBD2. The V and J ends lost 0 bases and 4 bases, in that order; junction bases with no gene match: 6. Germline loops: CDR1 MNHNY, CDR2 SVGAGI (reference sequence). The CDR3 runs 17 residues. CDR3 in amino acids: CASSYSVSGGPKNIQYF. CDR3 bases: TGTGCCAGCAGTTACTCGGTTAGCGGGGGGCCGAAAAACATTCAGTACTTC.

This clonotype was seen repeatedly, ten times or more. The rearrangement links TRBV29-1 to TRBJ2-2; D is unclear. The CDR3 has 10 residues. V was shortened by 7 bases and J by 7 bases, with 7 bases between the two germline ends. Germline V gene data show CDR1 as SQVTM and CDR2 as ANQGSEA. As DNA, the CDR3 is TGCAGCGCCTTTCACGGGGAGCTGTTTTTT. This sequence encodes CSAFHGELFF.

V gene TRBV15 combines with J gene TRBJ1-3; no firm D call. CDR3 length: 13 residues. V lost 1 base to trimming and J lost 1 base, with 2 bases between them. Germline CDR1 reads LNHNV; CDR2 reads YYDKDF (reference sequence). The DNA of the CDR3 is TGTGCCACCAGCAGAGGATCTGGAAACACCATATATTTT. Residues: CATSRGSGNTIYF. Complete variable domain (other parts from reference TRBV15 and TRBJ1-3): DAMVIQNPRYQVTQFGKPVTLSCSQTLNHNVMYWYQQKSSQAPKLLFHYYDKDFNNEADTPDNFQSRRPNTSFCFLDIRSPGLGDTAMYLCATSRGSGNTIYFGEGSWLTVV.

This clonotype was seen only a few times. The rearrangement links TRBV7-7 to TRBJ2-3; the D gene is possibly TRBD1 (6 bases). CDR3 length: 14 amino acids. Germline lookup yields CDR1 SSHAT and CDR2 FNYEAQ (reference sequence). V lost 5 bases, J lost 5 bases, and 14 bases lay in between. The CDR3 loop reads CASSEGDIGDTQYF. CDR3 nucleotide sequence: TGTGCCAGCAGCGAGGGGGACATAGGAGATACGCAGTATTTT.

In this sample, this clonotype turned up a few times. CDR3 in amino acids: CSAPRTSGPKETQYF. The CDR3 region has the DNA TGCAGTGCTCCCCGGACTAGCGGGCCTAAAGAGACCCAGTACTTC. This rearrangement joins TRBV20-1 to TRBJ2-5; 11 nucleotides align to TRBD2. CDR1 and CDR2 (germline): DFQATT, SNEGSKA (reference sequence). V trimming: 5 bases; J trimming: 3 bases; junction bases outside the gene matches: 8. This CDR3 is 15 amino acids long.

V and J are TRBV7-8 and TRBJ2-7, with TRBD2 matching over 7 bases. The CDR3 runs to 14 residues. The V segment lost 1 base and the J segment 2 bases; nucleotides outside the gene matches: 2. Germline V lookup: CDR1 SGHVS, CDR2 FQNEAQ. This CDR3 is CASSLEGRAYEQYV. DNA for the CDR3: TGTGCCAGCAGCTTAGAGGGGAGGGCCTACGAGCAGTACGTC.

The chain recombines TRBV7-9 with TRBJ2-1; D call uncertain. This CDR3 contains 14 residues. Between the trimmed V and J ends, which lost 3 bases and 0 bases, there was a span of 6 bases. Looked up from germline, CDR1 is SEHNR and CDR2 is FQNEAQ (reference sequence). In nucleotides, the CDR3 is TGTGCCAGCAGCTTGGCGGCCTCCTACAATGAGCAGTTCTTC. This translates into CASSLAASYNEQFF.

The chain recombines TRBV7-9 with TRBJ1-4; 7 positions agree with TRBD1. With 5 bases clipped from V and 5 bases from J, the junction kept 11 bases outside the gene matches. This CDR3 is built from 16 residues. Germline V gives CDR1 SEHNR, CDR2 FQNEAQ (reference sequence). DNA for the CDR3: TGTGCCAGCAGCATCCTTGCGGGACAGATCAATGAAAAACTGTTTTTT. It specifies CASSILAGQINEKLFF.

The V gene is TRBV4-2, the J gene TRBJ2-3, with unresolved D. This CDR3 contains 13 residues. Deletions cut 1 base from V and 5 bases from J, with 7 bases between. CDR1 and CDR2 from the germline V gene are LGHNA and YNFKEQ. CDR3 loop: CASSQVRGDTQYF. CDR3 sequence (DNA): TGTGCCAGCAGCCAAGTTCGTGGAGATACGCAGTATTTT.

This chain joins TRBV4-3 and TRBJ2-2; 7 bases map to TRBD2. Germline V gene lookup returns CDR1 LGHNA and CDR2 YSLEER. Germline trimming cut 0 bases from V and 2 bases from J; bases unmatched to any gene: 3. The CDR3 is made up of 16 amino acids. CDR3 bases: TGCGCCAGCAGCCAAGAACCTAGCGGTAACACCGGGGAGCTGTTTTTT. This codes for CASSQEPSGNTGELFF.

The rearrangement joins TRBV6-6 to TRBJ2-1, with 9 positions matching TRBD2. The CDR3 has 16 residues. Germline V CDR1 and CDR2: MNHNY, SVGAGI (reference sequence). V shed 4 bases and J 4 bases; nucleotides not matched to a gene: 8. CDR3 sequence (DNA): TGTGCCAGCAGTTTCGTGACAGCGGGGGGATACAATGAGCAGTTCTTC. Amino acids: CASSFVTAGGYNEQFF.

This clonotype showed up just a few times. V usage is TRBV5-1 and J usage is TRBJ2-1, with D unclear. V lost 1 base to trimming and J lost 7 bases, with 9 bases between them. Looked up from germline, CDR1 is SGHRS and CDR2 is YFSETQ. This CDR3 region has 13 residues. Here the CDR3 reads CASSLYVGNEQFF. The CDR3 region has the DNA TGCGCCAGCAGCTTGTATGTTGGAAATGAGCAGTTCTTC. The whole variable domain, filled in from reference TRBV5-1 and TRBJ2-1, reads KAGVTQTPRYLIKTRGQQVTLSCSPISGHRSVSWYQQTPGQGLQFLFEYFSETQRNKGNFPGRFSGRQFSNSRSEMNVSTLELGDSALYLCASSLYVGNEQFFGPGTRLTVL.